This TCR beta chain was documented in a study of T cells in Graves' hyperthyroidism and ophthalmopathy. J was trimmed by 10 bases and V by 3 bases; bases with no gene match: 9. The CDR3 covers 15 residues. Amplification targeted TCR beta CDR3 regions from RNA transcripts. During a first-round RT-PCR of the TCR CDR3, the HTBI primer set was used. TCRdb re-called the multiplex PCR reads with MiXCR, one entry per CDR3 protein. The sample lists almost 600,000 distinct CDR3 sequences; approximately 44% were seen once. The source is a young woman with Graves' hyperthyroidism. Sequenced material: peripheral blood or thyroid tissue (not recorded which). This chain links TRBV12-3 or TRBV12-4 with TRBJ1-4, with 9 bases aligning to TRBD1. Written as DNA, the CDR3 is TGTGCCAGCAGTTTCGGGGGACAGGGAGTCGGAAAACTGTTTTTT. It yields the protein CASSFGGQGVGKLFF.